The clone carrying this T cell receptor beta chain was counted between two and nine times. This record belongs to a study of blood T cell repertoires in COVID-19. Study background: COVID-19 samples from acute and convalescent phases originated in the United States, Italy and Spain.

CDR1 KGHDR and CDR2 SFDVKD come from the germline V gene. The CDR3 totals 16 residues. The J segment lost 2 bases and the V segment lost 5 bases, leaving 8 bases of the junction unmatched. Original methodology: Reference gene primer amplification in the assay estimated nucleated cell counts. The method was immunoSEQ multiplex PCR; TCRdb's version includes in-frame clones alone and lacks a portion of them. The V and J calls and the clone size are those of that table, but D and trimming were determined from the DNA. This sample carries roughly 91,000 clones, around 83% of them seen once, and the ten largest clones take roughly 2%.

The receptor was isolated from an older man with active or convalescent COVID-19. Source material: peripheral blood. This chain uses TRBV24-1 with TRBJ1-2; TRBD1 aligns across 9 bases. In nucleotides, the CDR3 is TGTGCCACCAGTGGATCAACCGGGACAGGGAACTATGGCTACACCTTC. Protein product: CATSGSTGTGNYGYTF.